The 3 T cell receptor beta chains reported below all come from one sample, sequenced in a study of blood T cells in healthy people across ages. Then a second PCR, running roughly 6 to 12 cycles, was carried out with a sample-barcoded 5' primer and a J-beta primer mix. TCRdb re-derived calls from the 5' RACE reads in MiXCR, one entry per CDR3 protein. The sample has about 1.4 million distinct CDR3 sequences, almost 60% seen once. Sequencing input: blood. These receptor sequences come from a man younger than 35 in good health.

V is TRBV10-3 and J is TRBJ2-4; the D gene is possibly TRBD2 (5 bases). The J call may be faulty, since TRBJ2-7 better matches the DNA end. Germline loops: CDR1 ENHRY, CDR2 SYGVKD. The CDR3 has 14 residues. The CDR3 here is CAIGGPGSHYEQYF. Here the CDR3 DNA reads TGTGCCATCGGTGGGCCGGGGAGCCACTACGAGCAGTACTTC.

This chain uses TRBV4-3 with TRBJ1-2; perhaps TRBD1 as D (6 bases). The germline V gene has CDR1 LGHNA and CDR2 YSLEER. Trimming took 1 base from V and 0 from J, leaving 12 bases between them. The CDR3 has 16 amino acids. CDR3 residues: CASSQGPQGSNYGYTF. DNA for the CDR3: TGCGCCAGCAGCCAAGGCCCACAGGGCTCTAACTATGGCTACACCTTC.

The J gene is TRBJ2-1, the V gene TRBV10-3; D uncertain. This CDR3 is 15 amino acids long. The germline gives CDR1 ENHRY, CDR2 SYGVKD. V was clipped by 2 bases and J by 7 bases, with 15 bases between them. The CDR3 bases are TGTGCCATCAGTGAGACGGCGGACCGGCTGAATGAGCAGTTCTTC. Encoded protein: CAISETADRLNEQFF.